This T cell receptor beta chain was profiled in a study of early T cells in non-severe SARS-CoV-2 infection. Trimming pared 0 bases from V and 7 bases from J, leaving 13 bases between. The CDR3 sequence is 16 residues long. CDR1 MNHEY and CDR2 SVGAGI come from the germline V gene. MiXCR, run by TCRdb on the 5' RACE reads, gives a single entry per CDR3 protein. The sample contains 45,000 to 55,000 distinct CDR3 sequences, less than 7.5% of which appear only once. This clonotype was seen more than once but under ten times. The chain couples TRBV6-5 to TRBJ1-6, with unresolved D. The sequences come from whole blood, collected at baseline. The sequence came from an adult who was a healthcare worker with PCR-confirmed SARS-CoV-2 infection or an uninfected control (not recorded which). This CDR3 is CASSYSTHRVNSPLHF. The CDR3 DNA reads TGTGCCAGCAGTTACTCGACGCACAGAGTGAATTCACCCCTCCACTTT.